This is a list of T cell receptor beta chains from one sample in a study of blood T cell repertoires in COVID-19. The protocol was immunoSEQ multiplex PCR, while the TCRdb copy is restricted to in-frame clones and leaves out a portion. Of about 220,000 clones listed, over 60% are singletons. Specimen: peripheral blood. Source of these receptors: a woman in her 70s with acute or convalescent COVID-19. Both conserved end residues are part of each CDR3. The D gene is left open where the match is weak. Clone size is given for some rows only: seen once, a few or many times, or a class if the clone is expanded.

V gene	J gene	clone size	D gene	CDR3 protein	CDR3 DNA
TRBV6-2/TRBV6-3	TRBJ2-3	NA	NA	CASSDGTQSTDTQYF	TGTGCCAGCAGTGACGGGACTCAGAGCACAGATACGCAGTATTTT
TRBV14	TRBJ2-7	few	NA	CASSQLRGATGEQYF	TGTGCCAGCAGCCAACTCCGGGGGGCAACGGGCGAGCAGTACTTC
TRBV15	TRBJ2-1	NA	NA	CATSKGRGGSHTCYNEQFF	TGTGCCACCAGTAAAGGTAGGGGGGGTTCTCATACTTGTTACAATGAGCAGTTCTTC
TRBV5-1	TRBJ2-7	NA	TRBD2	CASSVSASGGRLNEQYF	TGCGCCAGCAGCGTGTCCGCTAGCGGGGGGAGGCTGAACGAGCAGTACTTC
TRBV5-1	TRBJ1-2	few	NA	CASSLGQPNQPGYTF	TGCGCCAGCAGCTTGGGCCAACCTAATCAACCTGGCTACACCTTC
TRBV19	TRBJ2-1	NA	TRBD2	CASSLGGLAANNEQFF	TGTGCCAGTAGTTTAGGGGGACTAGCGGCAAACAATGAGCAGTTCTTC
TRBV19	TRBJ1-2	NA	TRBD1	CATRQGATYYGYTF	TGTGCCACCAGACAGGGGGCAACATACTATGGCTACACCTTC
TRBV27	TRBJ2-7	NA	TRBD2	CASRPAGLYEQYF	TGTGCCAGCAGGCCAGCGGGGCTCTACGAGCAGTACTTC
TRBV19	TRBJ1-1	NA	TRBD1	CASSIDRWDREAFF	TGTGCCAGTAGTATAGATCGGTGGGACAGAGAAGCTTTCTTT
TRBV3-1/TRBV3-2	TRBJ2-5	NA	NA	CASSQEWGPQETQYF	TGTGCCAGCAGCCAAGAGTGGGGCCCTCAAGAGACCCAGTACTTC
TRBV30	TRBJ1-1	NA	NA	CAWSPPDSRNTEAFF	TGTGCCTGGAGCCCCCCGGACAGCAGGAACACTGAAGCTTTCTTT
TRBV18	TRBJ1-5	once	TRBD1	CASSATGVSNQPQHF	TGTGCCAGCTCGGCAACAGGGGTGAGCAATCAGCCCCAGCATTTT
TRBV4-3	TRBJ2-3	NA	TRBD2	CASSQGGGTDTQYF	TGCGCCAGCAGCCAAGGGGGGGGGACAGATACGCAGTATTTT
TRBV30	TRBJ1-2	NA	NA	CAWSVTRAGPYGYTF	TGTGCCTGGAGCGTGACCCGGGCGGGACCCTATGGCTACACCTTC
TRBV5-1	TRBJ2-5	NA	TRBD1	CASSLQGVSLQETQYF	TGCGCCAGCAGCTTACAGGGGGTATCCCTCCAAGAGACCCAGTACTTC
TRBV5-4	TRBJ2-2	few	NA	CASSLGGRANTGELFF	TGTGCCAGCAGCTTGGGTGGCAGGGCGAACACCGGGGAGCTGTTTTTT
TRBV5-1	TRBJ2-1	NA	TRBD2	CASSLFLAGGNEQFF	TGCGCCAGCAGCTTGTTTCTAGCGGGGGGCAATGAGCAGTTCTTC
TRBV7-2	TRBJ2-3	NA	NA	CASSTYNTDTQYF	TGTGCCAGCAGCACCTATAACACAGATACGCAGTATTTT
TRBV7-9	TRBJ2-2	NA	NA	CASSPLFTGELFF	TGTGCCAGCAGCCCTCTTTTCACCGGGGAGCTGTTTTTT
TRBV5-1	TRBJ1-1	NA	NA	CASSLARGGDTEAFF	TGCGCCAGCAGCTTGGCCAGGGGAGGGGACACTGAAGCTTTCTTT
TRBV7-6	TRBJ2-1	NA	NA	CASSLETGPTSERFF	TGTGCCAGCAGCTTAGAAACAGGTCCTACAAGTGAGCGGTTCTTC
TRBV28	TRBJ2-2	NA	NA	CATHRAGYTGELFF	TGTGCCACCCATCGGGCGGGGTACACCGGGGAGCTGTTTTTT
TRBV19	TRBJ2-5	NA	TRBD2	CASSMLAAGETQYF	TGTGCCAGTAGTATGCTAGCGGCGGGGGAGACCCAGTACTTC
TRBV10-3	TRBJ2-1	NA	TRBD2	CAISEQYGGGEGQFF	TGTGCCATCAGTGAGCAATACGGTGGGGGGGAGGGGCAGTTCTTC
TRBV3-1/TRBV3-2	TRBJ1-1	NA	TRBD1	CASSQGDRATEAFF	TGTGCCAGCAGCCAGGGGGACAGGGCCACTGAAGCTTTCTTT
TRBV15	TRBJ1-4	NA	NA	CATSRAGTSNEKLFF	TGTGCCACCAGCAGAGCCGGGACTTCTAATGAAAAACTGTTTTTT
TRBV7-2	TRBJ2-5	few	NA	CASSLGTARMGETQYF	TGTGCCAGCAGCTTAGGGACAGCTAGGATGGGAGAGACCCAGTACTTC
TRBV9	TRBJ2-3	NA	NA	CASSGGRTDTQYF	TGTGCCAGCAGCGGGGGGCGTACAGATACGCAGTATTTT
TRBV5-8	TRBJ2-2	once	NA	CASSLVRMTGELFF	TGTGCCAGCAGCTTGGTTAGAATGACCGGGGAGCTGTTTTTT
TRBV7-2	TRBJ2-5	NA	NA	CASSPGIGRLTQYF	TGTGCCAGCAGCCCGGGGATTGGAAGGTTGACCCAGTACTTC
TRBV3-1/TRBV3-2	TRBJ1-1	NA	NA	CASSQELQGGLETEAFF	TGTGCCAGCAGCCAAGAGCTTCAGGGTGGGTTAGAAACTGAAGCTTTCTTT
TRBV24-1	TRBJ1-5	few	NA	CATEADSNQPQHF	TGTGCCACCGAGGCGGATAGCAATCAGCCCCAGCATTTT
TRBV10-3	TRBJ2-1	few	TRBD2	CAISELRAGGTNEQFF	TGTGCCATCAGTGAACTCCGCGCGGGGGGGACCAATGAGCAGTTCTTC
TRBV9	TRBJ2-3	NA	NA	CASSAQTRTDTQYF	TGTGCCAGCAGCGCTCAAACTAGGACAGATACGCAGTATTTT
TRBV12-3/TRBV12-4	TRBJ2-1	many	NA	CASSSSLWSEQFF	TGTGCCAGCAGTTCCTCTTTGTGGAGTGAGCAGTTCTTC
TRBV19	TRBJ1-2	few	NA	CASSSEGQTNYGYTF	TGTGCCAGTAGCTCTGAAGGACAAACTAACTATGGCTACACCTTC
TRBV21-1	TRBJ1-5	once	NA	CASSRGRPNNQPQHF	TGTGCCAGCAGCCGAGGCCGGCCGAACAATCAGCCCCAGCATTTT
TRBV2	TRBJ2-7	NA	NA	CASALRETYEQYF	TGTGCCAGCGCCCTCAGGGAAACCTACGAGCAGTACTTC
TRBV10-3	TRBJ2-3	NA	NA	CAIWSGRTDTQYF	TGTGCCATCTGGAGCGGCCGCACAGATACGCAGTATTTT
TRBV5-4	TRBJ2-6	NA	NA	CASSSFAASGANVLTF	TGTGCCAGCAGCTCGTTCGCGGCCTCTGGGGCCAACGTCCTGACTTTC
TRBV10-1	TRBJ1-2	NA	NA	CASSESEQGPYGYTF	TGCGCCAGCAGTGAGTCGGAACAGGGACCATATGGCTACACCTTC
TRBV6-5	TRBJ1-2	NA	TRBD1	CASTMDRRYGYTF	TGTGCCAGCACGATGGACAGGCGCTATGGCTACACCTTC
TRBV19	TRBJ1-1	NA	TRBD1	CASSSTGTAYTEAFF	TGTGCCAGTAGCTCGACCGGGACAGCCTATACTGAAGCTTTCTTT
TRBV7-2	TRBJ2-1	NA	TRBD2	CASSPPSGGHNEQFF	TGTGCCAGCAGCCCCCCTAGCGGGGGGCACAATGAGCAGTTCTTC
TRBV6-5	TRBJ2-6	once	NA	CASSSGDTGANVLTF	TGTGCCAGCAGCTCCGGGGACACTGGGGCCAACGTCCTGACTTTC
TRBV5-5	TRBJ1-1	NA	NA	CASVQGSNTEAFF	TGTGCCAGCGTGCAGGGTTCAAACACTGAAGCTTTCTTT
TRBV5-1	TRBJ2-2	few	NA	CASSGGFIQGGELFF	TGCGCCAGCAGCGGAGGTTTCATACAGGGCGGGGAGCTGTTTTTT
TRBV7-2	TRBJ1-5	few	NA	CASSLEQGYSNQPQHF	TGTGCCAGCAGCTTAGAACAGGGTTATAGCAATCAGCCCCAGCATTTT
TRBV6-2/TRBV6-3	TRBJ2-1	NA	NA	CASSPAGSPLYNEQFF	TGTGCCAGCAGCCCCGCGGGGTCCCCCCTCTACAATGAGCAGTTCTTC
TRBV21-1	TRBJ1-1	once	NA	CASSHTLQEGGLGTEAFF	TGTGCCAGCAGCCACACTCTACAAGAAGGGGGATTGGGCACTGAAGCTTTCTTT
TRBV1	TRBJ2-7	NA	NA	CTSSQEWIGTSGGPLYEQYF	TGCACCAGCAGCCAAGAATGGATAGGGACTAGCGGGGGGCCCCTCTACGAGCAGTACTTC
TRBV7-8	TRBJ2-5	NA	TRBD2	CASSLSVSASGGLETQYF	TGTGCCAGCAGCTTAAGTGTCAGCGCTAGCGGGGGGTTGGAGACCCAGTACTTC
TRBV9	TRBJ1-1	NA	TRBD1	CASSPVDREGTEAFF	TGTGCCAGCAGCCCCGTGGACAGGGAAGGCACTGAAGCTTTCTTT